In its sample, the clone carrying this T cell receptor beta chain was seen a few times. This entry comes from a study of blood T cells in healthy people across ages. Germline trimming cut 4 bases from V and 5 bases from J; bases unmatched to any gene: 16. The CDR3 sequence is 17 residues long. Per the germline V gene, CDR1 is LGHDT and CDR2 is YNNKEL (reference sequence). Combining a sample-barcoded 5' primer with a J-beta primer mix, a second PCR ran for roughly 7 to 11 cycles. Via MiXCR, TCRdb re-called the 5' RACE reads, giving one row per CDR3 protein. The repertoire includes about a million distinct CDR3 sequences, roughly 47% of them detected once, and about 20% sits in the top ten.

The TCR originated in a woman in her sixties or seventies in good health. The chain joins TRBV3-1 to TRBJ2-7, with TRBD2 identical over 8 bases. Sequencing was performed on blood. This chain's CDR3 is CASSPLGSGTRANEQYF. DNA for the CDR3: TGTGCCAGCAGCCCGCTAGGTTCGGGGACTAGAGCGAACGAGCAGTACTTC.